This T cell receptor (beta chain) was recorded in a study of blood T cell repertoires in COVID-19. Study context: There were acute and convalescent COVID-19 samples, and they came from the United States, Italy and Spain.

Generated by immunoSEQ multiplex PCR, the TCRdb table keeps only in-frame clones and is missing some. This table has about 190,000 clones, roughly 80% appearing once. Enrollees, about 18 to 89 years old, lived in approximately 25 US areas. Recovered status in Cohort 3 required two negative PCRs, clearance, or symptom resolution. With 5 bases removed from V and 4 bases from J, the gap between germline ends came to 18 bases. Germline values: CDR1 KGHSH, CDR2 LQKENI. CDR3 size: 15 residues. The sample consisted of PBMCs or T cells enriched from blood (not recorded which). The J gene is TRBJ2-7, the V gene TRBV18; D uncertain. The sequence was collected from a woman aged 25 to 39 who had recovered from COVID-19. The CDR3 protein is CASSSVKETSYEQYF. In nucleotides, the CDR3 is TGTGCCAGCTCATCAGTAAAAGAGACAAGTTACGAGCAGTACTTC. The full variable domain, in which reference TRBV18 and TRBJ2-7 provide the parts outside the CDR3, is NAGVMQNPRHLVRRRGQEARLRCSPMKGHSHVYWYRQLPEEGLKFMVYLQKENIIDESGMPKERFSAEFPKEGPSILRIQQVVRGDSAAYFCASSSVKETSYEQYFGPGTRLTVT.